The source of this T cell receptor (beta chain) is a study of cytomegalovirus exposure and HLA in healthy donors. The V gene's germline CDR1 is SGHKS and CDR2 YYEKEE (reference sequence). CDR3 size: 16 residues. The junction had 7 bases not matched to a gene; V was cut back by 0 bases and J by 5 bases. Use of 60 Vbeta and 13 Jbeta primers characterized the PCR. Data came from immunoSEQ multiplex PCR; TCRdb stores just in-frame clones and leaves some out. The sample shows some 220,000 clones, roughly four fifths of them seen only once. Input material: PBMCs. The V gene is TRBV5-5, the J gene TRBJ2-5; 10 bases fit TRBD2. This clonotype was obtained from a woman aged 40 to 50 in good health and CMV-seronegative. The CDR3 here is CASSLGNLAGVETQYF. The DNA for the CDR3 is TGTGCCAGCAGCTTGGGAAATCTAGCGGGGGTGGAGACCCAGTACTTC.